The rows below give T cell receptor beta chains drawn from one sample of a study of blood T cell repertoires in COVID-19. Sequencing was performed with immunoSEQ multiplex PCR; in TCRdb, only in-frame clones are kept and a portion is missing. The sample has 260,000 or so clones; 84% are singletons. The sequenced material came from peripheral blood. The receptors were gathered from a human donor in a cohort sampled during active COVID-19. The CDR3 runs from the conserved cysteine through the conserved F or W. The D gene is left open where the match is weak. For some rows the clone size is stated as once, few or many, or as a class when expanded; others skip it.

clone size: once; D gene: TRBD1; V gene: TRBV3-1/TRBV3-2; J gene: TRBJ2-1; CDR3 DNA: TGTGCCAGCAGCCAACGGACAGGGAATGAGCAGTTCTTC; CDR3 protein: CASSQRTGNEQFF
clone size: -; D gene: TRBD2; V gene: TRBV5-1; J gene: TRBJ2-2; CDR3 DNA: TGCGCCAGCAGCTTGGACGGACTAGGAATCCCCGGGGAGCTGTTTTTT; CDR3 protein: CASSLDGLGIPGELFF
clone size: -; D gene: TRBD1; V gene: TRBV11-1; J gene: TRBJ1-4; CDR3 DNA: TGTGCCAGCAGCCCTGGACAGGGGGAGGAAAAACTGTTTTTT; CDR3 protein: CASSPGQGEEKLFF
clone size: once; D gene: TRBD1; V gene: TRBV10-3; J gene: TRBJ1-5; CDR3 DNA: TGTGCCATCAGGGACAGGGACAATCAGCCCCAGCATTTT; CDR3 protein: CAIRDRDNQPQHF
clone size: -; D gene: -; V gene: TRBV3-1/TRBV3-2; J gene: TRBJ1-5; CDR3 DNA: TGTGCCAGCAGCCAGGGGCATGCGAATCAGCCCCAGCATTTT; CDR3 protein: CASSQGHANQPQHF
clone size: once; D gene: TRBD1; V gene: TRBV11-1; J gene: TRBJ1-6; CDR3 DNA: TGTGCCAGCAGCCCTGACAGGGGAAATTCACCCCTCCACTTT; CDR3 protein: CASSPDRGNSPLHF
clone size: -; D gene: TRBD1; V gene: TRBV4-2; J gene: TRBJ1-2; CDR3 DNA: TGTGCCAGCAGCCGGCAACAGGGGGCGAGGAACTATGGCTACACCTTC; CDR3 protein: CASSRQQGARNYGYTF
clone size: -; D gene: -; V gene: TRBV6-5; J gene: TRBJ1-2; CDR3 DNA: TGTGCCAGCAGTTTTTCAACAGGCTATGGCTACACCTTC; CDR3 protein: CASSFSTGYGYTF
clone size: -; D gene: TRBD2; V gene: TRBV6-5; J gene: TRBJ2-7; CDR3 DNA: TGTGCCAGCAGTTACTCGGGACTAGCGGGGACCTACGAGCAGTACTTC; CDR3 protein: CASSYSGLAGTYEQYF
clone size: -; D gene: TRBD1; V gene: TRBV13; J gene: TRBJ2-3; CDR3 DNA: TGTGCCAGCAGCTTAAGGGGGACAGGGCATACAGATACGCAGTATTTT; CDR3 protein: CASSLRGTGHTDTQYF
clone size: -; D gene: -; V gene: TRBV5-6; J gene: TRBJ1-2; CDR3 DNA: TGTGCCAGCAGCCGGGACACATTCTATGGCTACACCTTC; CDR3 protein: CASSRDTFYGYTF
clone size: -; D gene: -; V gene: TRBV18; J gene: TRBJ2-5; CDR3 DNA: TGTGCCAGCTCTCCCCAGGGAGGCGAGACCCAGTACTTC; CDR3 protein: CASSPQGGETQYF
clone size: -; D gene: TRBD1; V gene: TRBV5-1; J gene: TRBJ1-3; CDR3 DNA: TGCGCCAGCAGCCCCTCGACAGGGGGGCAAAACACCATATATTTT; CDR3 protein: CASSPSTGGQNTIYF
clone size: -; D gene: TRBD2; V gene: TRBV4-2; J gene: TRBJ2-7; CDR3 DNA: TGTGCCAGCAGCAGCCAGACGGGGGGAAACTACGAGCAGTACTTC; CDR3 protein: CASSSQTGGNYEQYF
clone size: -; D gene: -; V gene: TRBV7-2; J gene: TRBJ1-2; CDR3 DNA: TGTGCCAGCAGCTCCCCGATAGCGGTACGGGGGAGTGGCTACACCTTC; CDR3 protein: CASSSPIAVRGSGYTF
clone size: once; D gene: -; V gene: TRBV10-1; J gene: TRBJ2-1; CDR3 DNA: TGCGCCAGCAGTGAGATAGGGACATCCTCCTACAATGAGCAGTTCTTC; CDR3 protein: CASSEIGTSSYNEQFF
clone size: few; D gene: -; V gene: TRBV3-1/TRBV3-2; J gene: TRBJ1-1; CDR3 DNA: TGTGCCAGCAGCCAAGATCGGGGGTCTGGAGCTTTCTTT; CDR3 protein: CASSQDRGSGAFF
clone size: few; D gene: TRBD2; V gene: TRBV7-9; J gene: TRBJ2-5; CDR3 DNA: TGTGCCAGCAGCTTGGGAGGCGGGGGACAAGAGACCCAGTACTTC; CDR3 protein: CASSLGGGGQETQYF
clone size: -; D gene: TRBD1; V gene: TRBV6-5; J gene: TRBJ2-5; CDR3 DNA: TGTGCCAGCAGAAACAGGGGTGAGACCCAGTACTTC; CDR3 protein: CASRNRGETQYF
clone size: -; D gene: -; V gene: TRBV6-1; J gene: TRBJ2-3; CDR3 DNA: TGTGCCAGCAGTGAAGATGGGCTCCTGGATACGCAGTATTTT; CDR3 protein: CASSEDGLLDTQYF
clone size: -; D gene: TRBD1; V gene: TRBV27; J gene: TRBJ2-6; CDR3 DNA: TGTGCCAGCAGGACAGGGATTGGGGCCAACGTCCTGACTTTC; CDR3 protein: CASRTGIGANVLTF
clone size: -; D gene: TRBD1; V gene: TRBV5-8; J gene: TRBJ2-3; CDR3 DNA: TGTGCCAGCAGCCGACCAGGGGGCCCGGACGTGTCGCAGTATTTT; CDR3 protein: CASSRPGGPDVSQYF
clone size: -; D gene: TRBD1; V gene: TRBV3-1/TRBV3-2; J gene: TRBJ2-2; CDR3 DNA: TGTGCCAGCAGCGGACAGGGTGACAGGGGGGAGCTGTTTTTT; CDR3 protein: CASSGQGDRGELFF
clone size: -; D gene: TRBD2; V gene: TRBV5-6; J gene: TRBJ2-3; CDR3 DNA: TGTGCCAGCAGCTCGGGACTAGGCACAGATACGCAGTATTTT; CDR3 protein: CASSSGLGTDTQYF
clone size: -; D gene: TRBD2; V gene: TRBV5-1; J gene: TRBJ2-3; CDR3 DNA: TGCGCCAGCACCTTAGACACTAGCGGGGTTACAGATACGCAGTATTTT; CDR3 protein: CASTLDTSGVTDTQYF
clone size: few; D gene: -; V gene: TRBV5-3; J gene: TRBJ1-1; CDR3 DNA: TGTGCCAGACAGGAAGCTTTCTTT; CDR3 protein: CARQEAFF
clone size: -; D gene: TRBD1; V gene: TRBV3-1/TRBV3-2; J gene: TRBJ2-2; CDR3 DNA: TGTGCCAGCAGAAGTCCGGGACAGTACACCGGGGAGCTGTTTTTT; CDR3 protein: CASRSPGQYTGELFF
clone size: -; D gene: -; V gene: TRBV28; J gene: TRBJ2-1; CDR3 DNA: TGTGCCAGCAGTTTGGGCAGGGAAGATGAGCAGTTCTTC; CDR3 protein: CASSLGREDEQFF
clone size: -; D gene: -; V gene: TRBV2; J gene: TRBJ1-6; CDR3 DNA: TGTGCCAGCAGTGAGGAGCAGGGGTATAATTCACCCCTCCACTTT; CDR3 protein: CASSEEQGYNSPLHF
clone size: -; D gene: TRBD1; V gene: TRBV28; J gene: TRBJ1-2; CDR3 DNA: TGTGCCAGCAGTCGGGCCGGGACAGCCTCCTATGGCTACACCTTC; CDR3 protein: CASSRAGTASYGYTF
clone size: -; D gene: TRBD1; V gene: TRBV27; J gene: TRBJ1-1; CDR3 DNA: TGTGCCAGCAGTGAGGGGACAGGGAAGGTTGAAGCTTTCTTT; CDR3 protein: CASSEGTGKVEAFF
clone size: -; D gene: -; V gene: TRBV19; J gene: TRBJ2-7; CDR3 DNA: TGTGCCAGTAGTATACAGTTCACCGACGAGCAGTACTTC; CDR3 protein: CASSIQFTDEQYF
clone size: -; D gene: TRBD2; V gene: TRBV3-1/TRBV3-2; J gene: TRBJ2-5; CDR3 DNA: TGTGCCAGCAGCCAACCGGGACTAGCGGGGGTAGGGGAGACCCAGTACTTC; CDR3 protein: CASSQPGLAGVGETQYF
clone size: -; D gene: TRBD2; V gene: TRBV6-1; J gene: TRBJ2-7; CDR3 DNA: TGTGCCAGCAGTCATAGCGGGGGGATCTACGAGCAGTACTTC; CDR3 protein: CASSHSGGIYEQYF
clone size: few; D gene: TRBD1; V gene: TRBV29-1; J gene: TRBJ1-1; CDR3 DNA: TGCAGCCTACGGACAGGGAATAACACTGAAGCTTTCTTT; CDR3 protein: CSLRTGNNTEAFF
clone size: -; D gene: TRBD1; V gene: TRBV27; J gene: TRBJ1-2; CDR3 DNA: TGTGCCAGCTGGGACAGGAGGAACTATGGCTACACCTTC; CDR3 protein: CASWDRRNYGYTF
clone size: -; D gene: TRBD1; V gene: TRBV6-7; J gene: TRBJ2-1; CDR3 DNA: TGTGCCAACTGTAACTCCGGGACAGGGGGCTTTGGTGAGCAGTTCTTC; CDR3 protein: CANCNSGTGGFGEQFF
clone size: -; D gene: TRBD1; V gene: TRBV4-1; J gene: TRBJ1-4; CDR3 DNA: TGCGCCAGCAGCCCTACAGGGGTCAGGGAAAAACTGTTTTTT; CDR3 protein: CASSPTGVREKLFF
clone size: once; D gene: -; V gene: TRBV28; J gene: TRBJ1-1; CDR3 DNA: TGTGCCAGCAGTTTGGGGGGACTCGGCACTGAAGCTTTCTTT; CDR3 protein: CASSLGGLGTEAFF
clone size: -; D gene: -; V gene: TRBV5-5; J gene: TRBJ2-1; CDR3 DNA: TGTGCCAGCAGCTTGGAAATAGGACTATACAATGAGCAGTTCTTC; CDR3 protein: CASSLEIGLYNEQFF
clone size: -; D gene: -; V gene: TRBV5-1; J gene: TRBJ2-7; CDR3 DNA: TGCGCCAGCAGCTTAGAACAGGGTCCTTACGAGCAGTACTTC; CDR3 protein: CASSLEQGPYEQYF
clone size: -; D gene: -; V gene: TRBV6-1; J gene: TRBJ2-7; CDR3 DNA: TGTGCCAGCAGTGAATCGGCAGGGCCACTCGCCTACGAGCAGTACTTC; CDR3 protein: CASSESAGPLAYEQYF
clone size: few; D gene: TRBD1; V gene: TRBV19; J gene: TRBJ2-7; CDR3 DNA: TGTGCCAGTGCACCGGGACAGCCCTACGAGCAGTACTTC; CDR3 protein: CASAPGQPYEQYF
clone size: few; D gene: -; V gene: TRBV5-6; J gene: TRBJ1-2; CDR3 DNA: TGTGCCAGCAGCTTGGACGCTCACTCTAACTATGGCTACACCTTC; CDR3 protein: CASSLDAHSNYGYTF
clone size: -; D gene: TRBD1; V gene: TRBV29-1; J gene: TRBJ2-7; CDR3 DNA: TGCAGCGTTGTAGGGACAGGTCGCGAGCAGTACTTC; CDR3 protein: CSVVGTGREQYF
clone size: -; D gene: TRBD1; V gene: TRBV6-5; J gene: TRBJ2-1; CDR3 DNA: TGTGCCAGCAGTTTCTCGGGACAGGGGAACAATGAGCAGTTCTTC; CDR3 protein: CASSFSGQGNNEQFF
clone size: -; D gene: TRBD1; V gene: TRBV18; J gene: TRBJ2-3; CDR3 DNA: TGTGCCAGCTCACCAGGGACAGCTCTAGATACGCAGTATTTT; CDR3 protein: CASSPGTALDTQYF
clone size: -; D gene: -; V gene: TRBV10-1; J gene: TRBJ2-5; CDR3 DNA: TGCGCCAGCAGCCGGGGACAAGAGACCCAGTACTTC; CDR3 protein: CASSRGQETQYF
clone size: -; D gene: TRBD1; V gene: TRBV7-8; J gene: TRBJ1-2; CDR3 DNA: TGTGCCAGCAGCGCCCGAATAACAGGGGACTATGGCTACACCTTC; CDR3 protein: CASSARITGDYGYTF
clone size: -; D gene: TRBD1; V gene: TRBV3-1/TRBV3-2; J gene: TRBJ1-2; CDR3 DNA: TGTGCCAGCAGCCTCCGGGACAGGGGATATAACTATGGCTACACCTTC; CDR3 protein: CASSLRDRGYNYGYTF
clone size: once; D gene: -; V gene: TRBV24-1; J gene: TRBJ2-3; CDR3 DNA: TGTGCCACCAGTGATTTTGGGGCAGGTACGCAGTATTTT; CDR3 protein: CATSDFGAGTQYF